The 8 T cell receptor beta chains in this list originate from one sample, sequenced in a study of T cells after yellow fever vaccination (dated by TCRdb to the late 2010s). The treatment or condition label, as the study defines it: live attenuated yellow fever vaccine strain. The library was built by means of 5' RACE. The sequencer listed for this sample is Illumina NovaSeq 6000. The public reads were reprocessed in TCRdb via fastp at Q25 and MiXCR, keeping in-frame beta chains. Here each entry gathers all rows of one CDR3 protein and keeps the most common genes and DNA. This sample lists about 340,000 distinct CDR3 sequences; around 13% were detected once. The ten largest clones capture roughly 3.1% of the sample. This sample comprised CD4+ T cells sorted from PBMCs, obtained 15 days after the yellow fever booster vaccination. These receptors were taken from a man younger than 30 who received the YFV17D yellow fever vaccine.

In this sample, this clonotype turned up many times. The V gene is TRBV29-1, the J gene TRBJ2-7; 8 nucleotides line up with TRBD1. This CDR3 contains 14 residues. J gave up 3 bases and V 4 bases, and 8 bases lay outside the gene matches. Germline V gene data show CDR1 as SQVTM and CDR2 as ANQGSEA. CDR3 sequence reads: CSVASTGGLYEQYF. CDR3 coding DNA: TGCAGCGTTGCCTCAACAGGGGGACTCTACGAGCAGTACTTC.

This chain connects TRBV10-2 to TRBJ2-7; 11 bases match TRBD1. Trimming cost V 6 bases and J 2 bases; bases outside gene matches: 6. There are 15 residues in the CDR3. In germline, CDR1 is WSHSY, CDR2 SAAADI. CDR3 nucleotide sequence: TGCGCCAGCAGAGGCCGGGACAGGGGGACCTACGAGCAGTACTTC. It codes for CASRGRDRGTYEQYF.

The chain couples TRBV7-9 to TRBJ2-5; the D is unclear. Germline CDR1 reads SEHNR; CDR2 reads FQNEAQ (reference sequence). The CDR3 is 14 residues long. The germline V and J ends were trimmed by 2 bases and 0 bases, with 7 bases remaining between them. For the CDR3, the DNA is TGTGCCAGCAGCTTATCTCTAAACCAAGAGACCCAGTACTTC. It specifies CASSLSLNQETQYF.

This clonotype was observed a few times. The CDR3 sequence: CSAGGKTSGSYNEQFF. CDR3 sequence (DNA): TGCAGTGCTGGGGGGAAAACTAGCGGCTCCTACAATGAGCAGTTCTTC. The chain couples TRBV20-1 to TRBJ2-1, with 8 bases fitting TRBD2. V was clipped by 5 bases and J by 0 bases; unmatched bases: 9. Germline values: CDR1 DFQATT, CDR2 SNEGSKA (reference sequence). The CDR3 totals 16 residues.

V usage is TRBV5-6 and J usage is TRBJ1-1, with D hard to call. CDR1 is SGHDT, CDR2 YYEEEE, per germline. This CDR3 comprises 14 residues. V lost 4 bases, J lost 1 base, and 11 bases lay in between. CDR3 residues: CASSKGLGNTEAFF. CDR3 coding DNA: TGTGCCAGCAGCAAAGGACTCGGGAACACTGAAGCTTTCTTT.

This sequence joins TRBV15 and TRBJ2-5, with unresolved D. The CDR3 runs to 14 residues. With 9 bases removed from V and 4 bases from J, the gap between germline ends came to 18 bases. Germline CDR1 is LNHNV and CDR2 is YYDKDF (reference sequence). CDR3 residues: CATQPSLGSETQYF. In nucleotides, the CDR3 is TGTGCCACGCAACCTTCCCTAGGTTCAGAGACCCAGTACTTC.

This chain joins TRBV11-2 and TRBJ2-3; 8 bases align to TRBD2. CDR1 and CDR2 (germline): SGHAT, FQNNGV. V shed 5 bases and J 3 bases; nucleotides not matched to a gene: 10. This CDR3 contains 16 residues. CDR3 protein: CASSPLAGGGTDTQYF. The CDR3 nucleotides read TGTGCCAGCAGCCCCTTGGCGGGGGGCGGGACAGATACGCAGTATTTT.

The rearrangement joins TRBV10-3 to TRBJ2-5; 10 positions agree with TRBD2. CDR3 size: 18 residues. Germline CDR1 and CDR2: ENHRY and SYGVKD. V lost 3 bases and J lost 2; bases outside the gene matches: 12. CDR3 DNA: TGTGCCATCAGTGACCCACTTGGGAGCGGGGGGGTACAAGAGACCCAGTACTTC. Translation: CAISDPLGSGGVQETQYF.